Following are 19 T cell receptor beta chains from one sample sequenced in a study of T cells after yellow fever vaccination. TCRdb reanalysed the 5' RACE reads using MiXCR and keeps one entry per CDR3 protein. The data contain roughly 99,000 distinct CDR3 sequences, around 5.8% of them singletons. The sample in question was CD8+ T cells sorted from PBMCs, obtained 10 days after the yellow fever booster vaccination. These receptors were obtained from a man between 18 and 35 years old who received the YFV17D yellow fever vaccine.

The rearrangement joins TRBV5-6 to TRBJ2-7, with D maybe TRBD2 (6 bases). The germline V gene has CDR1 SGHDT and CDR2 YYEEEE. Trimming pared 3 bases from V and 6 bases from J, leaving 10 bases between. The CDR3 loop spans 12 amino acids. CDR3 nucleotide sequence: TGTGCCAGCAGCTCGGGGGTCCTCGAGCAGTACTTC. Amino acids: CASSSGVLEQYF.

The chain links TRBV5-6 to TRBJ2-7; D assignment may be TRBD1 or TRBD2 (5 bases each). Germline-derived CDR1 and CDR2 are SGHDT and YYEEEE. This CDR3 comprises 13 residues. V was cut by 6 bases and J by 3 bases, with 13 bases left in between. The DNA for the CDR3 is TGTGCCAGCAAGGGACCGACCGGCTACGAGCAGTACGTC. Translation: CASKGPTGYEQYV.

In this sample, this clonotype turned up a few times. CDR3 amino acids: CASSPHLYEQYF. The CDR3, as DNA: TGTGCCAGCAGCCCGCACCTCTACGAGCAGTACTTC. The chain uses TRBV7-2 and TRBJ2-7; D gene ambiguous. The CDR3 sequence is 12 residues long. Germline V gene lookup returns CDR1 SGHTA and CDR2 FQGNSA. V dropped 5 bases and J dropped 3 bases, with 8 bases sitting between them.

This clonotype was counted only a few times. The CDR3 nucleotides are TGTGCCAGCAGCTTGACAGGAAAAGGGCTAAGTGAGCAGTTCTTC. Its translation: CASSLTGKGLSEQFF. The rearrangement uses TRBV7-9 and TRBJ2-1; possible D gene TRBD1, 6 bases. Germline assignment: CDR1 SEHNR and CDR2 FQNEAQ (reference sequence). The CDR3 covers 15 residues. Trimming took 3 bases from V and 9 from J, leaving 18 bases between them.

This clonotype was seen only a few times. The chain carries TRBV5-4 and TRBJ2-1; TRBD2 aligns across 10 bases. The V segment lost 0 bases and the J segment 5 bases; nucleotides outside the gene matches: 2. Germline V gene sequence: CDR1 SGHNT, CDR2 YYREEE (reference sequence). The CDR3 is 15 amino acids. CDR3 nucleotide sequence: TGTGCCAGCAGCTTGGGCCTAGCGGGGGACAATGAGCAGTTCTTC. This codes for CASSLGLAGDNEQFF.

V is TRBV7-6 and J is TRBJ2-1, with D tentatively TRBD2 (5 bases). This CDR3 comprises 19 residues. With 1 base removed from V and 7 bases from J, the gap between germline ends came to 26 bases. Germline V gene lookup returns CDR1 SGHVS and CDR2 FNYEAQ. This CDR3 reads CASSLVEEAEFNLGNEQFF. The CDR3 DNA follows: TGTGCCAGCAGCTTAGTCGAGGAGGCAGAGTTCAATCTTGGGAATGAGCAGTTCTTC.

The V gene is TRBV6-6, the J gene TRBJ1-1; possibly TRBD1 for D (6 bases). The length of the CDR3 is 16 residues. Germline CDR1 and CDR2: MNHNY and SVGAGI (reference sequence). Trimming left V 4 bases short and J 3 bases short, with 18 bases between. This chain's CDR3 is CASSLPDGGAHTEAFF. The CDR3 DNA reads TGTGCCAGCAGTTTGCCGGACGGGGGGGCCCACACTGAAGCTTTCTTT.

This clonotype was seen repeatedly, ten times or more. The chain joins TRBV29-1 to TRBJ2-5, with TRBD1 matching over 7 bases. This CDR3 has 18 residues. Germline CDR1 is SQVTM and CDR2 is ANQGSEA. J gave up 1 base and V 0 bases, and 14 bases lay outside the gene matches. CDR3 sequence: CSVEDAMNRQGVQETQYF. The CDR3, as DNA: TGCAGCGTTGAAGATGCCATGAACCGGCAGGGGGTCCAAGAGACCCAGTACTTC.

The chain has TRBV12-3 or TRBV12-4 and TRBJ2-1; D is perhaps TRBD2 (6 bases). CDR3 size: 10 residues. Trimming removed 10 bases from V and 8 bases from J, with 9 bases in between. The CDR3 DNA reads TGTGCCACAGGGAGGTATGAGCAGTTCTTC. It codes for CATGRYEQFF.

The V gene is TRBV5-1, the J gene TRBJ1-1; 7 bases agree with TRBD1. Losses at the gene ends were 5 bases for V and 5 bases for J; bases not matched to a gene: 9. The CDR3 sequence is 14 residues long. Germline values: CDR1 SGHRS, CDR2 YFSETQ. The CDR3, as DNA: TGCGCCAGCAGGTCCGGGACAGAGAGTACTGAAGCTTTCTTT. This encodes CASRSGTESTEAFF.

This clonotype has only a few counts. The genes are TRBV9 and TRBJ2-2; 10 bases map to TRBD1. Looked up from germline, CDR1 is SGDLS and CDR2 is YYNGEE. The V gene end was trimmed by 4 bases and the J gene end by 3 bases; junction bases not matched to a gene: 6. The CDR3 consists of 16 residues. CDR3: CASSTPGTGDTGELFF. CDR3 nucleotides: TGTGCCAGCAGCACCCCCGGGACAGGGGACACCGGGGAGCTGTTTTTT.

This clonotype showed up just a few times. V gene TRBV7-9 combines with J gene TRBJ2-1; D perhaps matches TRBD2 (5 bases). Trimming pared 5 bases from V and 8 bases from J, leaving 13 bases between. The CDR3 is 13 amino acids. Germline CDR1 reads SEHNR; CDR2 reads FQNEAQ (reference sequence). CDR3 residues: CASSGGLLDEQFF. The CDR3 nucleotides read TGTGCCAGCAGCGGCGGGCTCCTCGATGAGCAGTTCTTC.

This clonotype turned up a few times. V usage is TRBV27 and J usage is TRBJ2-5, with no clear D. Germline values: CDR1 MNHEY, CDR2 SMNVEV (reference sequence). V dropped 3 bases and J dropped 2 bases, with 7 bases sitting between them. CDR3 size: 13 residues. The CDR3 DNA is TGTGCCAGCAGTTTTTTCGGACAAGAGACCCAGTACTTC. It codes for CASSFFGQETQYF.

This clonotype was observed at least ten times. This chain connects TRBV6-2 or TRBV6-3 to TRBJ2-6; possible D gene TRBD2, 5 bases. V lost 5 bases, J lost 2 bases, and 13 bases lay in between. Germline assignment: CDR1 MNHEY and CDR2 SVGEGT. This CDR3 has 16 amino acids. The CDR3: CASSGTRTAGANVLTF. As DNA, the CDR3 is TGTGCCAGCAGTGGAACTAGGACTGCTGGGGCCAACGTCCTGACTTTC.

V gene TRBV5-5 combines with J gene TRBJ2-3; 8 bases line up with TRBD1. Trimming took 3 bases from V and 0 from J; bases not matched to a gene: 0. Germline CDR1 reads SGHKS; CDR2 reads YYEKEE (reference sequence). This CDR3 has 14 amino acids. The CDR3 bases are TGTGCCAGCAGCTGGGACAGGAGCACAGATACGCAGTATTTT. It codes for CASSWDRSTDTQYF.

This clonotype was seen a few times. V usage is TRBV5-4 and J usage is TRBJ1-6, with D uncertain. Deletions cut 1 base from V and 7 bases from J, with 3 bases between. The CDR3 contains 12 residues. The germline V gene encodes CDR1 SGHNT and CDR2 YYREEE (reference sequence). The DNA of the CDR3 is TGTGCCAGCAGCTTGATGAATTCACCCCTCCACTTT. Translated: CASSLMNSPLHF.

This clonotype was counted between two and nine times. The chain carries TRBV5-1 and TRBJ1-4; 9 bases map to TRBD1. CDR3 length equals 16 residues. The germline gives CDR1 SGHRS, CDR2 YFSETQ. V shed 3 bases and J 5 bases; nucleotides not matched to a gene: 8. Written as DNA, the CDR3 is TGCGCCAGCAGCTCAAAGATCGGGACAGGGAATGAAAAACTGTTTTTT. Its translation is CASSSKIGTGNEKLFF.

For this clonotype: Germline and junction disagree at one end, which may indicate a read error. The rearrangement uses TRBV4-3 and TRBJ1-5, with 7 bases fitting TRBD1. The CDR3 has 13 residues. Looked up from germline, CDR1 is LGHNA and CDR2 is YSLEER. This CDR3 is CASSQSQGGQPNF. DNA of the CDR3: TGCGCCAGCAGCCAATCCCAGGGGGGACAGCCAAATTTT.

The V and J genes are TRBV10-2 and TRBJ2-7; weak D call: TRBD2 (5 bases). The germline V and J ends were trimmed by 6 bases and 0 bases, with 12 bases remaining between them. Germline CDR1 reads WSHSY; CDR2 reads SAAADI. There are 14 residues in the CDR3. The CDR3 DNA reads as TGCGCCAGCAGGGCGGCGGGCAGCTCCTACGAGCAGTACTTC. Protein sequence: CASRAAGSSYEQYF.